Sequencing of this T cell receptor (beta chain) was carried out in a study of OX40 agonist ivuxolimab in advanced cancers. Overall study: Patients were dosed with the agonistic anti-OX40 (CD134) antibody ivuxolimab. Study results and limitations: CD4+ T cells averaged fewer expanded clones than CD8+ T cells.

Concerning this clone itself: Its antigen is unknown.

Samples of blood were obtained at baseline, on cycle 4 day 1, and on cycle 7 day 1. TCRdb keeps only in-frame clones here, not all; method: immunoSEQ multiplex PCR. Among under 50,000 clones listed, more than 70% were seen once. V shed 7 bases and J shed 8 bases, with 14 bases lying between them. The germline V gene has CDR1 MNHNS and CDR2 SASEGT. This CDR3 contains 13 residues. The receptor was isolated from an adult with an advanced solid tumor such as melanoma, head and neck, liver or kidney cancer. The chain links TRBV6-1 to TRBJ2-2, with D tentatively TRBD2 (6 bases). Sequenced material: CD4+ or CD8+ T cells sorted from blood, taken in a trial of the OX40 agonist ivuxolimab. For the CDR3, the DNA is TGTGCCAGCACTGAGACTGGGAGGGGGGAGCTGTTTTTT. This encodes CASTETGRGELFF.